This T cell receptor beta chain is from a study of T-cell memory formation after mild COVID-19. Study-level information: The TCR clusters were mostly specific to one donor.

Study findings and constraints: Clones that shrank (day 15 to 85) were balanced CD4/CD8, whereas later expanders leaned CD4+. Researchers report contracting CD4+ clones mostly in CM and EM, with CD8+ clones in EMRA. The SARS-CoV-2 specificity of second-wave clones reaching peak at day 37 remained unverified.

This clonotype occurred a few times. Its cognate antigen is unknown. From the 5' RACE reads, TCRdb called clonotypes with MiXCR, one entry per CDR3 protein. This sample yields 200,000 to 300,000 distinct CDR3 sequences, of which 16% are seen a single time; 20% to 25% belongs to the top ten. This sequence was found in a man aged 18 to 35 who had mild COVID-19 (a few samples of this study predate the infection). Cell type and time point are not known. Sequenced sample: PBMCs or a T cell subset sorted from them (not recorded which).

DNA of the CDR3: TGCGCCAGCAGCTTGGCCCCAGCGGGGGCTTCCAATGAGCAGTTCTTC. Its translation: CASSLAPAGASNEQFF. J is TRBJ2-1 and V is TRBV5-1; 8 nucleotides align to TRBD2. CDR1 is SGHRS and CDR2 is YFSETQ in the germline V gene. V shed 0 bases and J 6 bases; nucleotides not matched to a gene: 8. The CDR3 sequence is 16 residues long.